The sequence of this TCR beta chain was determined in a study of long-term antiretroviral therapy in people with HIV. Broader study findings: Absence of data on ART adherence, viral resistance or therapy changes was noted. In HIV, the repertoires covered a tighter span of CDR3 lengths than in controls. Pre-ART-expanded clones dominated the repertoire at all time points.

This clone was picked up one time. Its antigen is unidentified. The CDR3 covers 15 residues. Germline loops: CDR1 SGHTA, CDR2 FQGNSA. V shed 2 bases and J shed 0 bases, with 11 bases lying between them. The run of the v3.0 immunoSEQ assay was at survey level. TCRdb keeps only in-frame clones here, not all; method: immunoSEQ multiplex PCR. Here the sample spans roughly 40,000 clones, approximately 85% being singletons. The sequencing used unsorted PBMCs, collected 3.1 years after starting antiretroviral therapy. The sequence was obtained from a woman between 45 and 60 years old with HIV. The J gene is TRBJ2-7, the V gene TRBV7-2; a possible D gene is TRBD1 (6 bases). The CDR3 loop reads CASSLTPGASYEQYF. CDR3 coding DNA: TGTGCCAGCAGCTTAACCCCAGGGGCCTCCTACGAGCAGTACTTC.